Listed below are T cell receptor beta chains from one sample, sequenced in a study of blood T cell repertoires in COVID-19. TCRdb's copy holds only in-frame clones and misses some; the assay was immunoSEQ multiplex PCR. The sample includes fewer than 300,000 clones, 80% to 90% of them seen just once. The sequenced sample was peripheral blood. The source of these receptors is a woman in her thirties with COVID-19, enrolled during active disease. Each CDR3 is given with its conserved first and last residue. The order of the fields is V gene, J gene, CDR3 protein.

>TRBV13|TRBJ2-7
CASSLGGMRQGSHEQYF
>TRBV27|TRBJ2-7
CASSTRQGLREQYF
>TRBV4-1|TRBJ2-3
CASSQRLADTGDTQYF
>TRBV7-9|TRBJ1-5
CASSASTGQPQHF
>TRBV5-8|TRBJ1-1
CASSFQEDTEAFF
>TRBV7-9|TRBJ2-7
CASSLSSYEQYF
>TRBV10-1|TRBJ2-3
CASSPGGGRSKDTQYF
>TRBV29-1|TRBJ2-4
CSVIGRGGKNIQYF
>TRBV9|TRBJ2-1
CASSLGLEAYNEQFF
>TRBV5-4|TRBJ2-5
CASSLVAGGGAGETQYF
>TRBV28|TRBJ1-6
CASSWTGSYNSPLHF
>TRBV2|TRBJ2-2
CASSPQGAGELFF
>TRBV19|TRBJ1-1
CASSVTENTEAFF
>TRBV6-5|TRBJ2-2
CASSSGTVNTGELFF
>TRBV7-9|TRBJ2-3
CASRAGAGVSTGPDTQYF
>TRBV7-9|TRBJ1-2
CASSLTAGKVWDNYGYTF
>TRBV11-2|TRBJ2-5
CASSPVSGGETQYF
>TRBV4-1|TRBJ1-5
CASSPTGNPNQPQHF
>TRBV3-1/TRBV3-2|TRBJ1-3
CASSQRTSGNTIYF
>TRBV7-2|TRBJ2-5
CASSSRDRLQTQYF
>TRBV7-9|TRBJ1-2
CASSPPDRTNYGYTF
>TRBV6-5|TRBJ2-7
CASSYSAGRYEQYF
>TRBV19|TRBJ2-7
CASSMGHTYEQYF
>TRBV27|TRBJ1-4
CASSPGAGQGAEKLFF
>TRBV3-1/TRBV3-2|TRBJ2-5
CASSQLTVQETQYF
>TRBV27|TRBJ1-1
CASSLSGGGAWITEAFF
>TRBV10-3|TRBJ2-5
CATTELQGRVTQYF
>TRBV28|TRBJ1-5
CASSFRGLVMPQHF
>TRBV5-1|TRBJ2-7
CASSLEGGGARGEQYF
>TRBV7-8|TRBJ2-2
CASSLFTQGTGELFF
>TRBV10-1|TRBJ2-2
CASSGYGGPNTGELFF
>TRBV19|TRBJ2-7
CASSAQTGYEQYF
>TRBV30|TRBJ2-3
CAWSWAATDTQYF
>TRBV18|TRBJ2-3
CASSLAGGGAGDTQYF
>TRBV27|TRBJ1-6
CASSFGAPDLHSPLHF
>TRBV10-3|TRBJ1-2
CAISESDQMGVYGYTF
>TRBV5-5|TRBJ2-4
CASSLAVAKNIQYF
>TRBV4-1|TRBJ2-3
CASSNLQDTQYF
>TRBV25-1|TRBJ1-1
CASSLGSIEAFF
>TRBV14|TRBJ1-5
CASSHSQGSNQPQHF
>TRBV5-1|TRBJ2-2
CASSLQKLAGVDTGELFF